This note documents a single T cell receptor beta chain sequence. Antigen: not known. Trimming took 8 bases from V and 6 from J; bases not matched to a gene: 5. The CDR3 runs 13 residues. The germline CDR1 and CDR2 sequences are LNHDA and SQIVND (reference sequence). Profiled with immunoSEQ multiplex PCR; TCRdb holds only in-frame clones, not every one. The sample records over 65,000 clones, 70% to 80% being singletons. This entry is derived from a study of memory CD4+ T cells and cytomegalovirus serostatus. General study results and limits: A US-trained random forest predicted CMV serostatus with median AUC about 0.92. Of 150 to 200 reported CMV TCRbeta sequences, around 63 were found in memory CD4+ repertoires.

The sort gate was single viable CD3+CD4+CD8-CD45RO+ cells for memory CD4+ T cells. The chain carries TRBV19 and TRBJ2-2; TRBD2 aligns across 8 bases. The sequenced sample consisted of memory CD4+ T cells from blood. This TCR was sampled from an adult in good health and CMV-seropositive. As DNA, the CDR3 is TGTGCCAGTGGGCGGACTAGCTCCGGGGAGCTGTTTTTT. It is translated as CASGRTSSGELFF.